These 10 T cell receptor beta chains were sequenced from one sample in a study of control samples from healthy donors and cancer patients. TCRdb's copy holds only in-frame clones and misses some; the assay was immunoSEQ multiplex PCR. The data show 70,000 or so clones, over 65% seen once. The sequencing sample was made of blood. Receptors originate from a man aged 45-65 years in good health.

The V gene is TRBV14, the J gene TRBJ1-2; 8 bases match TRBD1. In germline, CDR1 is SGHDN, CDR2 FVKESK. Trimming cost V 3 bases and J 5 bases; bases outside gene matches: 8. The CDR3 contains 15 residues. The CDR3 region has the DNA TGTGCCAGCAGCCACAGGGGGCCAAGTCTTTATGGCTACACCTTC. Translating it yields CASSHRGPSLYGYTF.

V and J are TRBV3-1 (or the pseudogene TRBV3-2) and TRBJ2-2; D possibly matches TRBD1 or TRBD2 (6 bases each). Trimming cost V 3 bases and J 6 bases, with 11 bases left between them. This CDR3 spans 14 amino acids. Germline V gene data show CDR1 as LGHDT and CDR2 as YNNKEL (reference sequence). The CDR3 here is CASSHTRGPGELFF. CDR3 DNA sequence: TGTGCCAGCAGCCACACACGGGGGCCCGGGGAGCTGTTTTTT.

The rearrangement links TRBV5-4 to TRBJ2-5; no clear D gene. V was clipped by 3 bases and J by 1 base, with 13 bases between them. Germline V gene data show CDR1 as SGHNT and CDR2 as YYREEE (reference sequence). The CDR3 runs 15 residues. CDR3 nucleotides: TGTGCCAGCAGCTCGAACAATAACCCCCAAGAGACCCAGTACTTC. Translated, it gives CASSSNNNPQETQYF. Full variable domain (rest looked up from reference TRBV5-4 and TRBJ2-5): ETGVTQSPTHLIKTRGQQVTLRCSSQSGHNTVSWYQQALGQGPQFIFQYYREEENGRGNFPPRFSGLQFPNYSSELNVNALELDDSALYLCASSSNNNPQETQYFGPGTRLLVL.

The V gene is TRBV29-1, the J gene TRBJ2-7; the D gene is possibly TRBD1 (6 bases). This CDR3 is built from 15 residues. V lost 7 bases and J lost 1, with 20 bases in between. The germline V gene encodes CDR1 SQVTM and CDR2 ANQGSEA. The CDR3 DNA follows: TGCAGCGCTACGAATGTCGAGACAGGTTCCTACGAGCAGTACTTC. It yields the protein CSATNVETGSYEQYF.

This clone was recorded only once. The chain combines TRBV5-6 with TRBJ2-5; 9 nucleotides align to TRBD1. J gave up 5 bases and V 6 bases, and 8 bases lay outside the gene matches. The CDR3 is 14 residues long. Germline CDR1 and CDR2: SGHDT and YYEEEE. The CDR3 region has the DNA TGTGCCAGCACCGGACAGGGGAAGGGGGAGACCCAGTACTTC. This sequence encodes CASTGQGKGETQYF.

In its sample, this clone was seen once. The rearrangement uses TRBV3-1 (or the pseudogene TRBV3-2) and TRBJ2-6; the D gene could be TRBD1 or TRBD2 (5 bases each). V was pared by 1 base and J by 6 bases, with 16 bases between. Germline V gives CDR1 LGHDT, CDR2 YNNKEL (reference sequence). The CDR3 length is 17 residues. CDR3 amino acids: CASSQGPGPSEANVLTF. The CDR3 DNA follows: TGTGCCAGCAGCCAAGGACCGGGGCCCTCGGAGGCCAACGTCCTGACTTTC.

This chain links TRBV6-5 with TRBJ2-7; 12 bases fit TRBD1. This CDR3 is 13 amino acids long. CDR1 MNHEY and CDR2 SVGAGI come from the germline V gene. V was pared by 6 bases and J by 7 bases, with 4 bases of the junction left unmatched. This chain's CDR3 is CASSRDRGQEQYF. The CDR3 nucleotides are TGTGCCAGCAGCCGGGACAGGGGGCAGGAGCAGTACTTC.

V usage is TRBV2 and J usage is TRBJ2-1, with D maybe TRBD2 (5 bases). There are 15 residues in the CDR3. Germline CDR1 is SNHLY and CDR2 is FYNNEI. V was trimmed by 5 bases and J by 0 bases, leaving 11 bases between them. The CDR3 sequence is CASSTRGSSYNEQFF. In DNA, the CDR3 is TGTGCCAGCAGTACACGAGGGAGCTCCTACAATGAGCAGTTCTTC.

The rearrangement uses TRBV10-3 and TRBJ2-5, with a weak D call TRBD2 (6 bases). V was pared by 0 bases and J by 1 base, with 6 bases between. CDR3 length: 14 residues. The germline gives CDR1 ENHRY, CDR2 SYGVKD. The CDR3 sequence: CAISESTSQETQYF. CDR3 bases: TGTGCCATCAGTGAGTCGACTAGCCAAGAGACCCAGTACTTC.

The chain uses TRBV9 and TRBJ2-1; D not certain. From germline, CDR1 is SGDLS and CDR2 YYNGEE. V gave up 4 bases and J gave up 5 bases, with 4 bases separating them. The CDR3 covers 11 residues. CDR3 loop: CASSTHNEQFF. CDR3 nucleotide sequence: TGTGCCAGCAGCACGCACAATGAGCAGTTCTTC.